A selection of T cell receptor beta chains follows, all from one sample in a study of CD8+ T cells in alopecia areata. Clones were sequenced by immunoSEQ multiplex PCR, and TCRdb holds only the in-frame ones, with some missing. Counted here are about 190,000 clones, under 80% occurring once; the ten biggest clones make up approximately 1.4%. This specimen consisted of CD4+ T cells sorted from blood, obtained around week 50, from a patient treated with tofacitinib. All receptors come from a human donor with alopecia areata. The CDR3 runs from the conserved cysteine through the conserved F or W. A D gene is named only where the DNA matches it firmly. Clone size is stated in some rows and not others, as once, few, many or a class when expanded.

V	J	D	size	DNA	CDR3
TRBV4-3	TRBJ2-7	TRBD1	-	TGCGCCAGCAGCCGGTCCGCAGGGGGATACGAGCAGTACTTC	CASSRSAGGYEQYF
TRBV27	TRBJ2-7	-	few	TGTGCCAGCAGTTCGGTGGGGACCTACGAGCAGTACTTC	CASSSVGTYEQYF
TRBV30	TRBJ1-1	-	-	TGTGCCTGGGCAAGACATACCCTGGCTGAAGCTTTCTTT	CAWARHTLAEAFF
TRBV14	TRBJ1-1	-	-	TGTGCCAGCAGCCAAGCGGTGGGATTGAGGAATACTGAAGCTTTCTTT	CASSQAVGLRNTEAFF
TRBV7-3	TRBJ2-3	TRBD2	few	TGTGCCAGCAGCTTTCGCGGGGGGATCGCAGATACGCAGTATTTT	CASSFRGGIADTQYF
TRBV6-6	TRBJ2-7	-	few	TGTGCCAGCAGTTACTCGAGAAACGAGCAGTACTTC	CASSYSRNEQYF
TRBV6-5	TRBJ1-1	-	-	TGTGCCAGCAGTTCCGGGTCGGGGACTGAAGCTTTCTTT	CASSSGSGTEAFF
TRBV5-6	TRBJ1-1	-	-	TGTGCCAGCCTCAAGGGCAGGTTGAACACTGAAGCTTTCTTT	CASLKGRLNTEAFF
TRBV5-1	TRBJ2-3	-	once	TGCGCCAGCAGCTTGTGGTCGGCGCAGACAGATATGCAGTATTTT	CASSLWSAQTDMQYF
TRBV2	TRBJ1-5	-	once	TGTGCCACCAAGACGGGTCCGAGCAATCAGCCCCAGCATTTT	CATKTGPSNQPQHF
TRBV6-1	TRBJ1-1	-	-	TGTGCCAGCAGGGAGCCGGGACAACGCGGGACTGAAGCTTTCTTT	CASREPGQRGTEAFF
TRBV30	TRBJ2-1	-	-	TGTGCCTGGAGAGGGAGCTCCTACAATGAGCAGTTCTTC	CAWRGSSYNEQFF
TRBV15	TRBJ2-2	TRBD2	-	TGTGCCACCAGCGGAACGGACGGGAGGCACTCGAACACCGGGGAGCTGTTTTTT	CATSGTDGRHSNTGELFF
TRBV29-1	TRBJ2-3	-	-	TGCAGCGTGGACGGCCCTAGCACAGATACGCAGTATTTT	CSVDGPSTDTQYF
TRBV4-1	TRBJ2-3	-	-	TGCGCCAGCAGCCCTCTTGAGTACCCGACGGGCACAGATACGCAGTATTTT	CASSPLEYPTGTDTQYF
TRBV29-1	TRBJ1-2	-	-	TGCAGCGTCGTAACCCAGGGGTTCCTCCGAGGCTACACCTTC	CSVVTQGFLRGYTF
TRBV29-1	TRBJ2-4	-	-	TGCAGCGTCCGGGACACGACCCCCAAAAACATTCAGTACTTC	CSVRDTTPKNIQYF
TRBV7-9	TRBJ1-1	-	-	TGTGCCAGCAGCCCCCTAAGGGGGACAACGCAAATAGTGAACACTGAAGCTTTCTTT	CASSPLRGTTQIVNTEAFF
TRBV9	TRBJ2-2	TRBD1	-	TGTGCCAGCAGCCCCCTGGACAGGGCCGGGGAGCTGTTTTTT	CASSPLDRAGELFF
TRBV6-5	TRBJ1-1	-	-	TGTGCCACCCCAGTTGGGGTTGGTTCCCAAGCTTTCTTT	CATPVGVGSQAFF
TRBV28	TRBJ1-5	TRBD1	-	TGTGCCAGCAGACCTCAGGGGGCGAATCAGCCCCAGCATTTT	CASRPQGANQPQHF
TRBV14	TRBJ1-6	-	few	TGTGCCAGCAGCCAAGCCCCCGGGCTTAATTCACCCCTCCACTTT	CASSQAPGLNSPLHF
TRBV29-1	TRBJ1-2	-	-	TGCAGCGCAGAGGAGCGGTCAGGGTCTGGCTACACCTTC	CSAEERSGSGYTF
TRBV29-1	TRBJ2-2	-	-	TGCAGCGTTGAAACCGAGCGGACGAACACCGGGGAGCTGTTTTTT	CSVETERTNTGELFF
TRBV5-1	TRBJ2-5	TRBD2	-	TGCGCCAGCAGCTTGGAGCGGGGGGCGATTGCGGAGACCCAGTACTTC	CASSLERGAIAETQYF
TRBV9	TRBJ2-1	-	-	TGTGCCAGCAGCGTAACTCCAGGGGCGACTGAGCAGTTCTTC	CASSVTPGATEQFF
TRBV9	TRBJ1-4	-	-	TGTGCCAGCAGCGTAGCAGGCAGAACTAATGAAAAACTGTTTTTT	CASSVAGRTNEKLFF
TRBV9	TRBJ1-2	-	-	TGTGCCAGCAGCGTTCAGGGCTCCAACTATGGCTACACCTTC	CASSVQGSNYGYTF
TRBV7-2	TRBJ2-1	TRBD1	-	TGTGCCAGCAGCTTAGTCGGGACAGGCGGGAATGAGCAGTTCTTC	CASSLVGTGGNEQFF
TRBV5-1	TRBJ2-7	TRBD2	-	TGCGCCAGCAGCTTGACTAGCGGGGGCACCTACGAGCAGTACTTC	CASSLTSGGTYEQYF
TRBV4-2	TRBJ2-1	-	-	TGTGCCAGCAGCCAGGAAAGCTCCTCCGGGGGCAATGAGCAGTTCTTC	CASSQESSSGGNEQFF
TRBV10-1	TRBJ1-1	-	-	TGCGCCAGCAGCCGATCCCAGGTTTCAGAAGCTTTCTTT	CASSRSQVSEAFF
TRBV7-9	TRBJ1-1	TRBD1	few	TGTGCCAGCAGCTTCCAGGGACAGGGAGACACTGAAGCTTTCTTT	CASSFQGQGDTEAFF
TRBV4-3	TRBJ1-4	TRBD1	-	TGCGCCAGCAGCCAAGGGACAGGGTTTGAGGAAAAACTGTTTTTT	CASSQGTGFEEKLFF
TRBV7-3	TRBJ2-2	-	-	TGTGCCAGCAGCTTGTACTCCGGGGAGCTGTTTTTT	CASSLYSGELFF
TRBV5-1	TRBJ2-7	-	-	TGCGCCAGCAGCCCCCGGGACTCGGCCGGCGAGCAGTACTTC	CASSPRDSAGEQYF